Each of the 3 T cell receptor beta chains below was sequenced from the same sample in a study of T-cell memory formation after mild COVID-19. TCRdb re-derived calls from the 5' RACE reads in MiXCR, one entry per CDR3 protein. The sample carries roughly 250,000 distinct CDR3 sequences, approximately 15% recorded once. The specimen was PBMCs or a T cell subset sorted from them (not recorded which). These receptors all come from a man in his late teens or twenties who had mild COVID-19 (a few samples of this study predate the infection). Cell type and time point are not known.

Only a few counts were recorded for this clonotype. V gene TRBV12-3 or TRBV12-4 combines with J gene TRBJ2-7; D is undetermined. The CDR3 is made up of 14 amino acids. Trimming took 3 bases from V and 0 from J, leaving 9 bases between them. CDR3: CASSLVDSSYEQYF. The CDR3 region has the DNA TGTGCCAGCAGTTTGGTCGATAGCTCCTACGAGCAGTACTTC.

This chain connects TRBV20-1 to TRBJ2-1, with D hard to call. V dropped 2 bases and J dropped 6 bases, with 5 bases sitting between them. The germline gives CDR1 DFQATT, CDR2 SNEGSKA (reference sequence). The CDR3 runs to 11 residues. DNA for the CDR3: TGCAGTGCTAGACTCCTCAATGAGCAGTTCTTC. This encodes CSARLLNEQFF.

This clonotype has only a few counts. The chain uses TRBV5-1 and TRBJ2-2; D remains unclear. Looked up from germline, CDR1 is SGHRS and CDR2 is YFSETQ. Trimming removed 4 bases at V and 7 bases at J, with 11 bases between. The CDR3 is made up of 13 amino acids. The CDR3 region is CASSPEVGGELFF. The CDR3, as DNA: TGCGCCAGCAGCCCCGAGGTTGGCGGGGAGCTGTTTTTT.